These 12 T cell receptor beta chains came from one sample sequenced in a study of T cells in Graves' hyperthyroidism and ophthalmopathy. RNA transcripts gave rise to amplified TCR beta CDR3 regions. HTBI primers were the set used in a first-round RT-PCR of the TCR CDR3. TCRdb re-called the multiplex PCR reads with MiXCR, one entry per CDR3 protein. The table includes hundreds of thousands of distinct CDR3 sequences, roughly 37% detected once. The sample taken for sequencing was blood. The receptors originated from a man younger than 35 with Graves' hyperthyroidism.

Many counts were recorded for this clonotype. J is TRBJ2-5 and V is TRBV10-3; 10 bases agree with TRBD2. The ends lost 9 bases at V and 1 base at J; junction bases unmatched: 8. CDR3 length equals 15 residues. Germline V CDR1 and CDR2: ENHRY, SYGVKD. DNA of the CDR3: TGTGCCATTCCCTCCCGGACTAGCGGCCAAGAGACCCAGTACTTC. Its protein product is CAIPSRTSGQETQYF.

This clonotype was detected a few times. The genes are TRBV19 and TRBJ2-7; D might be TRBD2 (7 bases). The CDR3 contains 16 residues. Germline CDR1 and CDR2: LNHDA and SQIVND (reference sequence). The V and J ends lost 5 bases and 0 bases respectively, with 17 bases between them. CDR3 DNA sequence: TGTGCCAGTAGTGCCATAGGGGGGGCAGCCTCCTACGAGCAGTACTTC. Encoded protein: CASSAIGGAASYEQYF.

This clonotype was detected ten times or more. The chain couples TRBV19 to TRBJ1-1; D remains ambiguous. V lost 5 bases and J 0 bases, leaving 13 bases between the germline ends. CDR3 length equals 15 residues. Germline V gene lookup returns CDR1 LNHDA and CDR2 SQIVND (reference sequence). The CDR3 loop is CASSSEDTLNTEAFF. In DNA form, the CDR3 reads TGTGCCAGTAGTTCGGAAGACACCTTGAACACTGAAGCTTTCTTT.

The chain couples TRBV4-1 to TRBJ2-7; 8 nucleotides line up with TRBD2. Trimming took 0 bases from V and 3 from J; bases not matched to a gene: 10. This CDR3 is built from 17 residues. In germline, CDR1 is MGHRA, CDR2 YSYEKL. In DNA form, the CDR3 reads TGCGCCAGCAGCCAAGACAGAGGGGCGGGAGGTATCTACGAGCAGTACTTC. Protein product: CASSQDRGAGGIYEQYF.

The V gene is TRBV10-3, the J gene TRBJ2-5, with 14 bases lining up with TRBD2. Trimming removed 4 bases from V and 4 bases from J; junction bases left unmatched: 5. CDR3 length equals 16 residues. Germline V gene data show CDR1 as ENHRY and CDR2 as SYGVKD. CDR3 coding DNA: TGTGCCATCAGTGGCTCGACTAGCGGGGGGGGAGAGACCCAGTACTTC. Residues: CAISGSTSGGGETQYF.

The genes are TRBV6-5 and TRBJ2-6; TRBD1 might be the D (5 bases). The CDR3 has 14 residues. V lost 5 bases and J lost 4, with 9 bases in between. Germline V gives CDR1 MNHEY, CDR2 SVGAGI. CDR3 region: CASSAGLGANVLTF. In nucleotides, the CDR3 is TGTGCCAGCAGTGCAGGGCTCGGGGCCAACGTCCTGACTTTC.

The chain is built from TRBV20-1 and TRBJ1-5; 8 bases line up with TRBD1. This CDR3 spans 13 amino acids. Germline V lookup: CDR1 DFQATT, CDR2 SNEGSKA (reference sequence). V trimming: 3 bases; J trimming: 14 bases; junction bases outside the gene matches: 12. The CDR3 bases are TGCAGTGCTAGGGCGACAGGGGTAGTCTACGAGCATTTT. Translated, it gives CSARATGVVYEHF.

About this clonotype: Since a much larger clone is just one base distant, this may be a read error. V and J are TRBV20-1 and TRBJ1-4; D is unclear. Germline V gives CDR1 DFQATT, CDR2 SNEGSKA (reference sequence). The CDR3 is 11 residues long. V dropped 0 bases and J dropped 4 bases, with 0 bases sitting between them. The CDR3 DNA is TGCAGTGCTAGAGATAATGAAAAACTGTTTTTT. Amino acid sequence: CSARDNEKLFF.

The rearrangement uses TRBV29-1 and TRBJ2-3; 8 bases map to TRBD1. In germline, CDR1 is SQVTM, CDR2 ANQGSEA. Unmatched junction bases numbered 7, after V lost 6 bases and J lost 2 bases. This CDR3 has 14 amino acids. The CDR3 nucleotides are TGCAGCGTCGGGACAGGTAGCACCACAGATACGCAGTATTTT. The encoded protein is CSVGTGSTTDTQYF.

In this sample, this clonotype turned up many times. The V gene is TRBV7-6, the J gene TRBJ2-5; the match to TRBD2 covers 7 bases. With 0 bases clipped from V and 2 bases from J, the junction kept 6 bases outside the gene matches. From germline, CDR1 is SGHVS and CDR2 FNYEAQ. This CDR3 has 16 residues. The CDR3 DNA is TGTGCCAGCAGCTTAGCGTGGCGGGGGTCGCAAGAGACCCAGTACTTC. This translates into CASSLAWRGSQETQYF.

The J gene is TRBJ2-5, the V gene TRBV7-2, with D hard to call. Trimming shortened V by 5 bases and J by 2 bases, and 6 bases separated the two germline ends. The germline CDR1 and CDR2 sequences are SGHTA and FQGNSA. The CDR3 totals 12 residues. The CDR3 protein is CASSVKQETQYF. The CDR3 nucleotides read TGTGCCAGCAGCGTAAAACAAGAGACCCAGTACTTC. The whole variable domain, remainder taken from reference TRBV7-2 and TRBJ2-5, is GAGVSQSPSNKVTEKGKDVELRCDPISGHTALYWYRQSLGQGLEFLIYFQGNSAPDKSGLPSDRFSAERTGGSVSTLTIQRTQQEDSAVYLCASSVKQETQYFGPGTRLLVL.

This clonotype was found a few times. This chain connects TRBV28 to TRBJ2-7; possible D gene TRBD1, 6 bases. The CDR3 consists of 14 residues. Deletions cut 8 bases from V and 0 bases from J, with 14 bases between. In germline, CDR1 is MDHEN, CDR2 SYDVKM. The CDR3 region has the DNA TGTGCCAGCTGTCGGGACACGCGCTCCTACGAGCAGTACTTC. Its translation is CASCRDTRSYEQYF.